The rows below give T cell receptor beta chains drawn from one sample of a study of PD-L1 blockade in urothelial cancer. The data were produced by immunoSEQ multiplex PCR, yet TCRdb's version contains in-frame clones alone and is incomplete. Among some 52,000 clones listed, about 80% were seen once. Sequencing was performed on PBMCs, taken around atezolizumab (anti-PD-L1) treatment. These receptors all stem from a man in his 70s with urothelial cancer. CDR3s include the opening cysteine and the closing phenylalanine or tryptophan. D genes are given only for firm matches. Clone size, where shown, is once, few, many, or a class for clones that have expanded.

CDR3 protein	CDR3 DNA	J gene	D gene	CDR3 length	V gene	clone size
CASSLTGKDEQYF	TGTGCCAGCAGTTTGACAGGAAAGGACGAGCAGTACTTC	TRBJ2-7	.	13	TRBV27	few
CASSQDLSGGPNEQFF	TGCGCCAGCAGCCAAGATCTTTCGGGGGGCCCTAATGAGCAGTTCTTC	TRBJ2-1	.	16	TRBV4-1	.
CASSQEGNGLAGGYTF	TGCGCCAGCAGCCAAGAAGGGAATGGGCTGGCGGGTGGCTACACCTTC	TRBJ1-2	.	16	TRBV4-1	.
CSVEPLVRQGRETQYF	TGCAGCGTTGAACCGTTAGTACGACAGGGACGCGAGACCCAGTACTTC	TRBJ2-5	TRBD1	16	TRBV29-1	.
CASSRREAETQYF	TGCGCCAGCAGCCGCCGAGAGGCAGAGACCCAGTACTTC	TRBJ2-5	.	13	TRBV5-1	.
CASSEFTGLDSPLHF	TGTGCCAGCAGTGAATTTACAGGTTTGGATTCACCCCTCCACTTT	TRBJ1-6	.	15	TRBV25-1	once
CASSSSGPGLAGIYEQYF	TGTGCCAGCAGCTCTTCGGGTCCGGGACTAGCGGGAATCTACGAGCAGTACTTC	TRBJ2-7	TRBD2	18	TRBV11-3	.
CASSQDPAGGPEQFF	TGCGCCAGCAGCCAAGATCCAGCGGGGGGGCCTGAGCAGTTCTTC	TRBJ2-1	TRBD2	15	TRBV4-1	.
CAIKSRAGGGSTEAFF	TGTGCCATCAAGTCGCGGGCAGGGGGCGGGAGCACTGAAGCTTTCTTT	TRBJ1-1	TRBD1	16	TRBV10-3	.
CASSTGGPYNEQFF	TGTGCCAGTAGTACAGGGGGCCCCTACAATGAGCAGTTCTTC	TRBJ2-1	TRBD1	14	TRBV19	.
CATWGSYSNQPQHF	TGTGCCACTTGGGGCAGCTATAGCAATCAGCCCCAGCATTTT	TRBJ1-5	.	14	TRBV19	.
CASSSAHTDTQYF	TGTGCCAGCAGCAGCGCCCACACAGATACGCAGTATTTT	TRBJ2-3	.	13	TRBV5-6	.
CASSQDWTGNQPQHF	TGCGCCAGCAGCCAAGACTGGACAGGGAACCAGCCCCAGCATTTT	TRBJ1-5	TRBD1	15	TRBV4-3	once
CASSLAGGRETQYF	TGTGCCAGCAGCTTAGCGGGAGGGCGGGAGACCCAGTACTTC	TRBJ2-5	TRBD2	14	TRBV28	.
CASSIGQGNIQYF	TGTGCCAGCAGCATAGGACAGGGAAACATTCAGTACTTC	TRBJ2-4	TRBD1	13	TRBV5-4	once
CASSRLELAKNIQYF	TGTGCCAGCAGCCGATTAGAGTTAGCCAAAAACATTCAGTACTTC	TRBJ2-4	.	15	TRBV7-2	.
CASSLVGGWSNQPQHF	TGTGCCAGCAGTTTAGTTGGGGGCTGGAGCAATCAGCCCCAGCATTTT	TRBJ1-5	.	16	TRBV28	.
CASSLAAGTGNNEQFF	TGTGCCAGCAGCTTAGCCGCCGGGACAGGGAACAATGAGCAGTTCTTC	TRBJ2-1	TRBD1	16	TRBV11-2	.
CASSLVRGQPEAFF	TGTGCCAGCAGCTTAGTTAGGGGCCAACCTGAAGCTTTCTTT	TRBJ1-1	.	14	TRBV7-9	.
CASSARDRVTDTQYF	TGCGCCAGCAGCGCCCGGGACAGAGTCACAGATACGCAGTATTTT	TRBJ2-3	TRBD1	15	TRBV5-1	.
CASSPREGGYEQYF	TGTGCCAGCAGCCCGCGGGAGGGCGGCTACGAGCAGTACTTC	TRBJ2-7	TRBD2	14	TRBV7-2	.
CASSQDHRLAGAYEQYF	TGCGCCAGCAGCCAAGACCATAGGCTAGCGGGGGCCTACGAGCAGTACTTC	TRBJ2-7	TRBD2	17	TRBV4-3	.